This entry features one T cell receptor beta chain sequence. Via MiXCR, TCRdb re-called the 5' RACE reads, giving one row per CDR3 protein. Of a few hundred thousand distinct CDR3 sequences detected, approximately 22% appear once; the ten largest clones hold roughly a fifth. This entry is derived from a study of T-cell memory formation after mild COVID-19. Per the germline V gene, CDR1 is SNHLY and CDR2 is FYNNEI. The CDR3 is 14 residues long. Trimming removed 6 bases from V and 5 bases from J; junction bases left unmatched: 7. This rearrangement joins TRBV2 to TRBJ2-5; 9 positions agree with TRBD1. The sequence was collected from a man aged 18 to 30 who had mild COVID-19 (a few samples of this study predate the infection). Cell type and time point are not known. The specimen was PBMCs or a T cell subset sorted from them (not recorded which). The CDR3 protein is CASSGTGGKETQYF. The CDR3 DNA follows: TGTGCCAGCAGCGGCACAGGGGGCAAGGAGACCCAGTACTTC.